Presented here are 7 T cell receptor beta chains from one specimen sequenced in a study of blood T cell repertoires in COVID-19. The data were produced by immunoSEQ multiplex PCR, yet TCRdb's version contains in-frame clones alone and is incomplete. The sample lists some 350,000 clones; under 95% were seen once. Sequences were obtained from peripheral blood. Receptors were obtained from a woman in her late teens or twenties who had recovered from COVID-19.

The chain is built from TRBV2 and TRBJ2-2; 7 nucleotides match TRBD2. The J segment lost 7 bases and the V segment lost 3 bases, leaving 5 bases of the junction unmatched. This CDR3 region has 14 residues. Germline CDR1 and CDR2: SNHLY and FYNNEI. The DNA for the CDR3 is TGTGCCAGCAGTGATGCCCGGGAGGTCGGGGAGCTGTTTTTT. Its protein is CASSDAREVGELFF. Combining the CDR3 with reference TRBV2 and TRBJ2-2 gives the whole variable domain EPEVTQTPSHQVTQMGQEVILRCVPISNHLYFYWYRQILGQKVEFLVSFYNNEISEKSEIFDDQFSVERPDGSNFTLKIRSTKLEDSAMYFCASSDAREVGELFFGEGSRLTVL.

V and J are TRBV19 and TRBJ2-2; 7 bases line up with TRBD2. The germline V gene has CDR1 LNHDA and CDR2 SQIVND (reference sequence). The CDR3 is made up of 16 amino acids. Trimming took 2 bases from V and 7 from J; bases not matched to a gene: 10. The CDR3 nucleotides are TGTGCCAGTAGTATATCTCGGCGGGAGCATGACGGGGAGCTGTTTTTT. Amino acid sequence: CASSISRREHDGELFF.

The CDR3 protein is CASSMRVTPYNEQFF. CDR3 coding DNA: TGTGCCAGCAGCATGCGGGTAACACCATACAATGAGCAGTTCTTC. This chain uses TRBV6-5 with TRBJ2-1; possibly TRBD2 for D (5 bases). The V end was cut by 6 bases, the J end by 4 bases, with 16 bases between. Germline CDR1 and CDR2: MNHEY and SVGAGI. The length of the CDR3 is 15 residues.

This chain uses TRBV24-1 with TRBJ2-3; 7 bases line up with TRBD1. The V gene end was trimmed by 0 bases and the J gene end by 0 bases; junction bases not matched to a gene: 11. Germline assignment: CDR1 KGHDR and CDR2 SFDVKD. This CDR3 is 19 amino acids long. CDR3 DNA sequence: TGTGCCACCAGTGATTTGGTCTCTTCGGGACAGTTTAGCACAGATACGCAGTATTTT. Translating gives CATSDLVSSGQFSTDTQYF.

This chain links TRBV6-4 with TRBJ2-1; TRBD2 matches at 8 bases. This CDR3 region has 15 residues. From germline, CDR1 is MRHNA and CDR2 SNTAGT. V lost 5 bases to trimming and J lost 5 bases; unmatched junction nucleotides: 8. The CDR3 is CASSPAGGGNNEQFF. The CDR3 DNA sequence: TGTGCCAGCAGTCCGGCGGGGGGAGGGAACAATGAGCAGTTCTTC.

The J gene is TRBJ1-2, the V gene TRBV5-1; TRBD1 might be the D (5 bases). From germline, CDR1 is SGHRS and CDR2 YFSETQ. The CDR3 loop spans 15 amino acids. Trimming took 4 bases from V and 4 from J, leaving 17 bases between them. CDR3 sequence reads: CASSLRQGWGYGYTF. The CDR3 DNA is TGCGCCAGCAGCCTCCGTCAGGGTTGGGGCTATGGCTACACCTTC.

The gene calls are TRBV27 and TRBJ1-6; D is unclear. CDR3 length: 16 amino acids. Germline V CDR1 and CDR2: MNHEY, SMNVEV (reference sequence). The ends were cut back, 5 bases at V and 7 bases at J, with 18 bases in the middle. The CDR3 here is CASSPMVGGLNSPLHF. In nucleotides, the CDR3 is TGTGCCAGCAGTCCCATGGTTGGCGGGTTGAATTCACCCCTCCACTTT.